This paragraph covers one TCR beta chain sequence. Its antigen is still unknown. This CDR3 is 15 amino acids long. V was clipped by 3 bases and J by 0 bases, with 9 bases between them. The germline gives CDR1 LNHDA, CDR2 SQIVND (reference sequence). The data derive from a study of OX40 agonist ivuxolimab in advanced cancers. Across the whole study: The eligibility criteria allowed prior anti-PD-1, anti-PD-L1 or anti-CTLA-4 therapy, and about 40% had some. General observations from the study: Several nonresponders also turned out to have low normalized T-cell clonal expansion. Expanded clones were, on average, more numerous among CD8+ T cells than CD4+.

Clones were sequenced by immunoSEQ multiplex PCR, and TCRdb holds only the in-frame ones, with some missing. The table has approximately 17,000 clones, 80% to 90% seen once. The chain recombines TRBV19 with TRBJ1-5, with D uncertain. The material sequenced was CD4+ or CD8+ T cells sorted from blood, taken in a trial of the OX40 agonist ivuxolimab. The receptor was derived from an adult with an advanced solid tumor such as melanoma, head and neck, liver or kidney cancer. This CDR3 reads CASSILNYSNQPQHF. In DNA, the CDR3 is TGTGCCAGTAGTATTCTCAATTATAGCAATCAGCCCCAGCATTTT.